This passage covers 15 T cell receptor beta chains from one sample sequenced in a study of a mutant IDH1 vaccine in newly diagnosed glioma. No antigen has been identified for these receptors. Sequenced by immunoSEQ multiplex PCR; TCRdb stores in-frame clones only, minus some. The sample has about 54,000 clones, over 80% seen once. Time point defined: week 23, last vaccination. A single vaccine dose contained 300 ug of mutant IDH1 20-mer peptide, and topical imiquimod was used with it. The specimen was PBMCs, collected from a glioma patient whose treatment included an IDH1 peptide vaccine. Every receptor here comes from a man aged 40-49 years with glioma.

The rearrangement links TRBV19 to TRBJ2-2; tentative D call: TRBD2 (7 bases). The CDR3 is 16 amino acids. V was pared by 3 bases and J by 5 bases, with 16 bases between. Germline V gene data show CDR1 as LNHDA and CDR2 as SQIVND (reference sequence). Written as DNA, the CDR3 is TGTGCCAGTAGTATCTATGGGGGGGCCGTAACCGGGGAGCTGTTTTTT. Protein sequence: CASSIYGGAVTGELFF.

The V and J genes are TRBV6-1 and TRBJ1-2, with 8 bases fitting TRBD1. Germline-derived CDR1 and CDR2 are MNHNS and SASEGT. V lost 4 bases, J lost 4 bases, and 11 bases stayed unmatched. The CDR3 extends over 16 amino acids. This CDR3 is CASSVSGTGGGYGYTF. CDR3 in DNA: TGTGCCAGCAGTGTCTCAGGAACAGGGGGGGGCTATGGCTACACCTTC.

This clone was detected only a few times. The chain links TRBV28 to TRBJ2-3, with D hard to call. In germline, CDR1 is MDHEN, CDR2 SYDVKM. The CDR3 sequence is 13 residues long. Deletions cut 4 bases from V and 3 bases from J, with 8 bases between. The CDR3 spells CASSWARTDTQYF. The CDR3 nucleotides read TGTGCCAGCAGTTGGGCCCGTACAGATACGCAGTATTTT. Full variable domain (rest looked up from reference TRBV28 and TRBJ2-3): DVKVTQSSRYLVKRTGEKVFLECVQDMDHENMFWYRQDPGLGLRLIYFSYDVKMKEKGDIPEGYSVSREKKERFSLILESASTNQTSMYLCASSWARTDTQYFGPGTRLTVL.

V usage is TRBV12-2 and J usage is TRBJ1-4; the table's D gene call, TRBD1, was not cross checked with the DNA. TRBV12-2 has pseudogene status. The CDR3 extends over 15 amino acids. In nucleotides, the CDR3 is TGTGCAAGTCGCCCTCCAGACAGCTCCCATGAAAAACTGTTTTTT. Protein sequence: CASRPPDSSHEKLFF.

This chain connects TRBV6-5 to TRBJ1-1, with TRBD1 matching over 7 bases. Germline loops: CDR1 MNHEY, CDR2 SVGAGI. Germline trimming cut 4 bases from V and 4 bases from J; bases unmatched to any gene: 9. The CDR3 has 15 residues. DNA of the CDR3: TGTGCCAGCAGTTTTCTAGGGGGCGTAAGCACTGAAGCTTTCTTT. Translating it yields CASSFLGGVSTEAFF.

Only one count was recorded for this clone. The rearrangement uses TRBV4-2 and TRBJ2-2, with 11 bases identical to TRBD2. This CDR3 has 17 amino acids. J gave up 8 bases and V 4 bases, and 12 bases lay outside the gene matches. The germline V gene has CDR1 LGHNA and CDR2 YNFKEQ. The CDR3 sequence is CASSPGGRTSGRGELFF. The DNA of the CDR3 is TGTGCCAGCAGCCCCGGGGGCCGGACTAGCGGGCGAGGGGAGCTGTTTTTT.

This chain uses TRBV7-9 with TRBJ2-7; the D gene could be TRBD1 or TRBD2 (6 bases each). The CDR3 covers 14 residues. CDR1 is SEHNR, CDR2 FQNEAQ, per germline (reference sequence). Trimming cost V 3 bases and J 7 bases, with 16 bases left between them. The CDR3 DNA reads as TGTGCCAGCAGCTTCCTTGCAGGGGCGGGGGAGCAGTACTTC. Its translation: CASSFLAGAGEQYF.

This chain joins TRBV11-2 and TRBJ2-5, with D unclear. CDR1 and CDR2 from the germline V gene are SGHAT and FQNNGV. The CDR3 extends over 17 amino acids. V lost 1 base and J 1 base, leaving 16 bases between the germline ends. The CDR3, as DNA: TGTGCCAGCAGCTTAGTAGTGACCACTCGAACCCAAGAGACCCAGTACTTC. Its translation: CASSLVVTTRTQETQYF.

The CDR3 DNA is TGTGCCAGCAGCGTAGGGGGCGCGGCGCACGGGCAGTACTTC. This codes for CASSVGGAAHGQYF. The chain joins TRBV9 to TRBJ2-7, with a tentative D call TRBD1 (5 bases). The CDR3 is 14 residues long. V lost 0 bases and J lost 9, with 16 bases in between. CDR1 and CDR2 (germline): SGDLS, YYNGEE.

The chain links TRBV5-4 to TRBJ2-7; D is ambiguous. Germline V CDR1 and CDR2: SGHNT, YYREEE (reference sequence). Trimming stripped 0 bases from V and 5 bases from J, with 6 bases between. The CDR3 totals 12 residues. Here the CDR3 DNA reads TGTGCCAGCAGCTTGGTTGGGAACGAGCAGTACTTC. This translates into CASSLVGNEQYF.

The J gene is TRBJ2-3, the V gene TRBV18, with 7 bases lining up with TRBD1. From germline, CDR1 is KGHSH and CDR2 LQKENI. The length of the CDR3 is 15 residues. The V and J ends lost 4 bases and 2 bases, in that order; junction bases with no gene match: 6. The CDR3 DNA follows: TGTGCCAGCTCACACGGGGACAGATACACAGATACGCAGTATTTT. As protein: CASSHGDRYTDTQYF. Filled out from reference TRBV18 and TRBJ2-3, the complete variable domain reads NAGVMQNPRHLVRRRGQEARLRCSPMKGHSHVYWYRQLPEEGLKFMVYLQKENIIDESGMPKERFSAEFPKEGPSILRIQQVVRGDSAAYFCASSHGDRYTDTQYFGPGTRLTVL.

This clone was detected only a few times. The chain's CDR3 is CASSLSQPTYEQYF. The CDR3 region has the DNA TGTGCCAGCAGTTTATCCCAGCCCACCTACGAGCAGTACTTC. The V and J genes are TRBV27 and TRBJ2-7, with no clear D. Germline CDR1 MNHEY, CDR2 SMNVEV (reference sequence). The ends were cut back, 0 bases at V and 2 bases at J, with 8 bases in the middle. There are 14 residues in the CDR3.

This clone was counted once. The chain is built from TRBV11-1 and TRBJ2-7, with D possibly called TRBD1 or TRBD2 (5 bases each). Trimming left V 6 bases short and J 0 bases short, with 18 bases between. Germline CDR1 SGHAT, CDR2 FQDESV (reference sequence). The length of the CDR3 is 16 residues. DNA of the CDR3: TGTGCCAGCAGTTTCACCGGGACGCAGAGCTCCTACGAGCAGTACTTC. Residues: CASSFTGTQSSYEQYF.

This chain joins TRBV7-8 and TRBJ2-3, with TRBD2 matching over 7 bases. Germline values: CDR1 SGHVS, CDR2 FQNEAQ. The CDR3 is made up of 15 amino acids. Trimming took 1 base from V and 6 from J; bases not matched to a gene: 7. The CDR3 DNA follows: TGTGCCAGCAGCTTAGGGGGCGGGAGAGGGGATACGCAGTATTTT. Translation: CASSLGGGRGDTQYF.

The chain's CDR3 is CASSRTSGTAGAYGNYEQYF. CDR3 DNA: TGTGCCAGCTCTCGGACTAGCGGGACGGCTGGTGCCTACGGAAACTACGAGCAGTACTTC. The chain is built from TRBV19 and TRBJ2-7; TRBD2 matches 12 bases. V was pared by 9 bases and J by 3 bases, with 24 bases of the junction left unmatched. This CDR3 is built from 20 residues. Looked up from germline, CDR1 is LNHDA and CDR2 is SQIVND (reference sequence).